This is a list of T cell receptor beta chains from one sample in a study of technical replicates of blood from a handful of donors. The data were produced by immunoSEQ multiplex PCR, yet TCRdb's version contains in-frame clones alone and is incomplete. The sample carries about 88,000 clones, over 90% recorded once. Sequencing was performed on T cells isolated from PBMCs. The receptors originated from a human donor in good health. The CDR3 runs from the conserved cysteine through the conserved F or W. Fields, in order: V gene, J gene, clone size, CDR3 length, D gene, CDR3 protein, CDR3 DNA. A D gene is named only where the DNA matches it firmly. Clone sizes are given selectively: once, few, many, or a class where the clone is expanded.

V: TRBV10-1
J: TRBJ2-1
size: .
length: 15
D: TRBD2
CDR3: CASSTSERRGDEQFF
DNA: TGCGCCAGCAGTACCTCAGAGCGACGGGGGGATGAGCAGTTCTTC

V: TRBV19
J: TRBJ1-2
size: .
length: 14
D: .
CDR3: CASSIESVDNGYTF
DNA: TGTGCCAGTAGTATAGAGTCCGTGGACAATGGCTACACCTTC

V: TRBV13
J: TRBJ2-5
size: .
length: 13
D: .
CDR3: CASSLRGQETQYF
DNA: TGTGCCAGCAGCCTCAGGGGCCAAGAGACCCAGTACTTC

V: TRBV7-8
J: TRBJ2-7
size: .
length: 17
D: .
CDR3: CASSSSRYASVTYEQYF
DNA: TGTGCCAGCAGCTCATCCCGTTATGCTAGCGTAACCTACGAGCAGTACTTC

V: TRBV6-5
J: TRBJ1-4
size: once
length: 14
D: .
CDR3: CASRLHERNEKLFF
DNA: TGTGCCAGCAGACTACATGAGAGGAATGAAAAACTGTTTTTT

V: TRBV7-8
J: TRBJ1-2
size: .
length: 14
D: .
CDR3: CASSSGATNYGYTF
DNA: TGTGCCAGCAGCTCAGGGGCGACTAACTATGGCTACACCTTC

V: TRBV19
J: TRBJ1-5
size: .
length: 15
D: TRBD1
CDR3: CASRRTGDSNQPQHF
DNA: TGTGCCAGTAGGAGGACAGGAGATAGCAATCAGCCCCAGCATTTT

V: TRBV19
J: TRBJ1-5
size: .
length: 14
D: TRBD1
CDR3: CASSILTGDQPQHF
DNA: TGTGCCAGTAGTATACTTACAGGGGATCAGCCCCAGCATTTT

V: TRBV6-5
J: TRBJ1-2
size: .
length: 15
D: TRBD1
CDR3: CASRTGTGTNYGYTF
DNA: TGTGCCAGCAGAACCGGGACAGGAACAAACTATGGCTACACCTTC

V: TRBV18
J: TRBJ1-1
size: .
length: 12
D: .
CDR3: CASSPNRDEAFF
DNA: TGTGCCAGCTCACCAAACAGGGACGAAGCTTTCTTT

V: TRBV19
J: TRBJ2-5
size: .
length: 14
D: .
CDR3: CAKEEGWAQETQYF
DNA: TGTGCGAAGGAGGAAGGGTGGGCCCAAGAGACCCAGTACTTC

V: TRBV7-2
J: TRBJ1-4
size: .
length: 19
D: TRBD1
CDR3: CASSFRRGQGARPNEKLFF
DNA: TGTGCCAGCAGCTTCCGACGCGGACAGGGGGCACGGCCCAATGAAAAACTGTTTTTT

V: TRBV9
J: TRBJ2-5
size: .
length: 13
D: TRBD1
CDR3: CASGQGVEETQYF
DNA: TGTGCCAGCGGGCAGGGGGTAGAAGAGACCCAGTACTTC